A single sample gave rise to the 11 T cell receptor beta chains below, sequenced in a study of control samples from healthy donors and cancer patients. TCRdb's copy holds only in-frame clones and misses some; the assay was immunoSEQ multiplex PCR. The sample contains approximately 100,000 clones, 75% to 90% of which appear only once. The sequencing sample was made of blood. The source is a man in his thirties or forties in good health.

V gene TRBV27 combines with J gene TRBJ1-4, with no clear D. The CDR3 is made up of 13 amino acids. Germline lookup yields CDR1 MNHEY and CDR2 SMNVEV (reference sequence). The ends were cut back, 6 bases at V and 4 bases at J, with 9 bases in the middle. Written as DNA, the CDR3 is TGTGCCAGCAGCCGGAAGTATAATGAAAAACTGTTTTTT. This gives the protein CASSRKYNEKLFF.

The chain links TRBV7-8 to TRBJ2-5, with 12 bases that match TRBD2. The CDR3 totals 14 residues. Germline CDR1 reads SGHVS; CDR2 reads FQNEAQ. The J segment lost 2 bases and the V segment lost 7 bases, leaving 2 bases of the junction unmatched. The CDR3 loop reads CASNGLAGQETQYF. DNA for the CDR3: TGTGCCAGCAACGGACTAGCGGGACAAGAGACCCAGTACTTC.

The chain has TRBV19 and TRBJ1-1, with 10 bases fitting TRBD1. The CDR3 is 15 residues long. CDR1 is LNHDA, CDR2 SQIVND, per germline (reference sequence). V shed 3 bases and J 5 bases; nucleotides not matched to a gene: 6. CDR3 in DNA: TGTGCCAGTAGTATGACAGGGGGCGCGAGTACTGAAGCTTTCTTT. The encoded protein is CASSMTGGASTEAFF.

V gene TRBV11-2 combines with J gene TRBJ2-5; weak D call: TRBD2 (6 bases). The germline V gene has CDR1 SGHAT and CDR2 FQNNGV. The length of the CDR3 is 14 residues. The V end lost 1 base, the J end lost 4 bases, and 10 bases lay between the germline ends. The CDR3: CASSLGVAVETQYF. DNA for the CDR3: TGTGCCAGCAGCTTAGGGGTAGCGGTAGAGACCCAGTACTTC.

This clone appeared once. The chain combines TRBV29-1 with TRBJ1-2, with 12 bases aligning to TRBD1. J was trimmed by 0 bases and V by 6 bases; bases with no gene match: 2. The CDR3 totals 14 residues. In germline, CDR1 is SQVTM, CDR2 ANQGSEA. The CDR3 loop is CSVGQGATNYGYTF. In DNA form, the CDR3 reads TGCAGCGTGGGACAGGGGGCGACTAACTATGGCTACACCTTC.

J is TRBJ2-1 and V is TRBV25-1; D call uncertain. Between the trimmed V and J ends, which lost 1 base and 4 bases, there was a span of 8 bases. The CDR3 contains 14 residues. Per germline, CDR1 MGHDK and CDR2 SYGVNS. In DNA form, the CDR3 reads TGTGCCAGCAGTGAATCTGGAGTTTACAATGAGCAGTTCTTC. Translated, it gives CASSESGVYNEQFF.

The V gene is TRBV2, the J gene TRBJ2-3; TRBD1 aligns across 10 bases. With 6 bases clipped from V and 4 bases from J, the junction kept 7 bases outside the gene matches. This CDR3 is built from 15 residues. Germline CDR1 is SNHLY and CDR2 is FYNNEI. CDR3 sequence reads: CASSAWTGGPDTQYF. The CDR3 nucleotides are TGTGCCAGCAGCGCCTGGACAGGGGGGCCAGATACGCAGTATTTT. The full variable domain, completed using reference TRBV2 and TRBJ2-3, is EPEVTQTPSHQVTQMGQEVILRCVPISNHLYFYWYRQILGQKVEFLVSFYNNEISEKSEIFDDQFSVERPDGSNFTLKIRSTKLEDSAMYFCASSAWTGGPDTQYFGPGTRLTVL.

This chain links TRBV6-5 with TRBJ2-7; TRBD1 agrees at 7 bases. This CDR3 is 15 amino acids long. The junction had 12 bases not matched to a gene; V was cut back by 8 bases and J by 2 bases. Germline V gene data show CDR1 as MNHEY and CDR2 as SVGAGI. The CDR3 loop reads CASSQETGSTYEQYF. In nucleotides, the CDR3 is TGTGCCAGCTCCCAAGAGACAGGGAGCACCTACGAGCAGTACTTC.

This clone came up once. The chain couples TRBV7-6 to TRBJ1-4; tentatively, D is TRBD1 (6 bases). CDR1 and CDR2 (germline): SGHVS, FNYEAQ. Trimming stripped 2 bases from V and 11 bases from J, with 15 bases between. This CDR3 is 14 amino acids long. The CDR3 loop reads CASSLTRGMLKLFF. CDR3 nucleotides: TGTGCCAGCAGCTTAACGAGGGGGATGTTGAAACTGTTTTTT. Supplemented by reference TRBV7-6 and TRBJ1-4, the full variable domain reads GAGVSQSPRYKVTKRGQDVALRCDPISGHVSLYWYRQALGQGPEFLTYFNYEAQQDKSGLPNDRFSAERPEGSISTLTIQRTEQRDSAMYRCASSLTRGMLKLFFGSGTQLSVL.

The J gene is TRBJ2-1, the V gene TRBV6-5, with D perhaps given as TRBD1 or TRBD2 (5 bases each). CDR1 and CDR2 from the germline V gene are MNHEY and SVGAGI. This CDR3 comprises 15 residues. V lost 3 bases to trimming and J lost 3 bases, with 12 bases between them. The CDR3 DNA reads as TGTGCCAGCAGTTATATGGGGGAGAGCTACAATGAGCAGTTCTTC. Residues: CASSYMGESYNEQFF.

The genes are TRBV19 and TRBJ2-6; 7 positions match TRBD1. This CDR3 has 18 residues. J gave up 1 base and V 5 bases, and 11 bases lay outside the gene matches. From germline, CDR1 is LNHDA and CDR2 SQIVND (reference sequence). The CDR3 DNA reads TGTGCCAGTAGTGGGGCCGGGACAGACCTTTCTGGGGCCAACGTCCTGACTTTC. It translates to CASSGAGTDLSGANVLTF.